Below are 5 T cell receptor beta chains sequenced from a single sample in a study of blood T cell repertoires in COVID-19 (dated by TCRdb to about 2020). The library was made by the immunoSEQ multiplex PCR assay. The table was pulled from immuneACCESS by TCRdb, which kept in-frame rearrangements only. Such tables lose some clones; where checked, under half of the loss comes from unresolved V genes, and the rest has no known cause. This sample comprises about 25,000 clones, 70% to 90% of them detected only once. The ten largest clones represent roughly 16% of the sample. Source material: peripheral blood. These receptor sequences come from a man between 65 and 85 years old with acute or convalescent COVID-19.

This rearrangement joins TRBV6-5 to TRBJ1-6, with D maybe TRBD1 (5 bases). Germline CDR1 is MNHEY and CDR2 is SVGAGI. V dropped 2 bases and J dropped 6 bases, with 11 bases sitting between them. This CDR3 spans 15 amino acids. The chain's CDR3 is CASSYGGLGNSPLHF. CDR3 coding DNA: TGTGCCAGCAGTTACGGGGGGTTAGGTAATTCACCCCTCCACTTT.

The chain joins TRBV6-6 to TRBJ1-5; D possibly corresponds to TRBD1 (5 bases). Trimming took 2 bases from V and 0 from J, leaving 11 bases between them. The CDR3 is 16 amino acids. Germline V gene lookup returns CDR1 MNHNY and CDR2 SVGAGI (reference sequence). The CDR3 sequence: CASSYVRGGSNQPQHF. For the CDR3, the DNA is TGTGCCAGCAGTTACGTTCGGGGGGGTAGCAATCAGCCCCAGCATTTT.

The chain joins TRBV29-1 to TRBJ2-3; a possible D gene is TRBD2 (6 bases). CDR3 length: 14 residues. V was trimmed by 7 bases and J by 2 bases, leaving 16 bases between them. Looked up from germline, CDR1 is SQVTM and CDR2 is ANQGSEA. The chain's CDR3 is CSGGGISITDTQYF. CDR3 DNA: TGCAGCGGCGGAGGGATAAGTATCACAGATACGCAGTATTTT.

This chain connects TRBV28 to TRBJ1-2, with 11 bases lining up with TRBD1. The V and J ends lost 6 bases and 6 bases, in that order; junction bases with no gene match: 15. Germline CDR1 MDHEN, CDR2 SYDVKM. The CDR3 contains 17 residues. The CDR3 here is CASRLGVWDRGMDGYTF. CDR3 bases: TGTGCCAGCAGACTAGGGGTTTGGGACAGGGGGATGGATGGCTACACCTTC.

The chain couples TRBV5-1 to TRBJ2-3; 10 bases align to TRBD2. Germline values: CDR1 SGHRS, CDR2 YFSETQ. This CDR3 is 18 amino acids long. V trimming: 4 bases; J trimming: 2 bases; junction bases outside the gene matches: 13. For the CDR3, the DNA is TGCGCCAGCAGCCAAACCACCTCACTAGCGGGACCCACAGATACGCAGTATTTT. This encodes CASSQTTSLAGPTDTQYF.